This TCR beta chain originates from a study of beta chain features in type 1 diabetes. This CDR3 has 15 residues. Germline V lookup: CDR1 LGHNA, CDR2 YSLEER. V lost 0 bases and J lost 5; bases outside the gene matches: 6. This clone was detected many times. Expressed TCRB transcripts were sequenced after all isolated RNA was converted to cDNA. Profiling relied on immunoSEQ multiplex PCR, and the TCRdb table lists in-frame clones only, not all of them. The sample has more than 140,000 clones, about 9.1% seen once. The clonotype originates from a woman in her forties in good health. Material for sequencing was central memory CD4+ T cells from blood. This rearrangement joins TRBV4-3 to TRBJ1-1; TRBD1 matches at 7 bases. The CDR3 nucleotides read TGCGCCAGCAGCCAAGATGGCAGGGGGAAAACTGAAGCTTTCTTT. As protein: CASSQDGRGKTEAFF.